Here is one TCR beta chain with its context. Its antigen is unknown. The sample belongs to a study of T-cell reconstitution after alpha-beta-depleted transplantation in children. Study results and caveats: Reported findings indicate that, about two months after transplant, alpha-beta T cells came from several hundred expanded clones, which were derived from non-depleted graft cells. By one year post-transplant, T-cell counts and diversity largely arose from T cells that were newly produced.

Germline assignment: CDR1 DFQATT and CDR2 SNEGSKA (reference sequence). The CDR3 runs 11 residues. Unique molecular identifiers were incorporated when the TCRbeta library was constructed. In TCRdb, the PCR reads were re-called with MiXCR into one record per CDR3 protein. The repertoire consists of 300,000 or so distinct CDR3 sequences, with roughly 21% occurring once and the leading ten covering around 9.9%. The sequence came from a male patient between 5 and 17 years old who had a stem cell transplant for acute lymphoblastic leukemia, so the T cells may come from the graft donor. The source material was PBMCs, mostly from graft donor cells, sampled 180 days after TCRalphabeta/CD19-depleted stem cell transplant. This chain connects TRBV20-1 to TRBJ1-1; D gene ambiguous. The CDR3 sequence is CRQVRNTEAFF. The CDR3 DNA is TGCAGGCAGGTGAGGAACACTGAAGCTTTCTTT.